This TCR beta chain is from a study of OX40 agonist ivuxolimab in advanced cancers. In terms of the full investigation: Ivuxolimab, which targeted the costimulatory receptor OX40 (CD134), was an agonistic, fully human IgG2 monoclonal antibody. Intravenous ivuxolimab was administered to patients every 2 weeks at six dose levels: 0.01, 0.1, 0.3, 1.5, 3 and 10 mg/kg. Of the 52 patients in dose escalation, 19 had hepatocellular carcinoma, approximately 15 had melanoma, 9 had renal cell carcinoma and 9 had head and neck cancer. In the dose-escalation cohort, 70% to 90% of patients were male, and the mean age was 60 years with a range of roughly 20 to 85. Patients were allowed to have had prior anti-PD-1, anti-PD-L1 or anti-CTLA-4 therapy, and 30% to 40% of the dose-escalation patients had been treated with checkpoint inhibitors. Partial responses were achieved by three dose-escalation patients, of whom one had hepatocellular carcinoma and two had cutaneous melanoma. The point of sequencing TCRbeta in the periphery was to test whether ivuxolimab changed TCR sequence diversity and drove clonal T-cell expansion. The paper describes the monotherapy dose-escalation part (N of about 50 patients) of the phase I trial of ivuxolimab. Here is what the overall study found, with its caveats: Low levels of normalized T-cell clonal expansion were also seen in some patients who did not respond. Clonal expansion of both CD4+ and CD8+ blood T cells was observed from baseline to week 6 at doses 0.1 to 3.0 mg/kg. The antigen specificity of the peripheral T cells that underwent clonal expansion was not determined. On average, CD8+ T cells showed more expanded clones than CD4+ T cells after ivuxolimab. Partial responders in the 0.1-3.0 mg/kg groups had among the lowest normalized peripheral clonal expansion, especially among CD8+ T cells.

The junction shows trimming of 1 base on V and 3 bases on J, and the gene matches do not reach 10 bases of it. From the cysteine through the phenylalanine, the CDR3 covers 17 amino acids. Left in the record is the CDR3 DNA by itself, 51 bases read in frame from the first base. The trial excluded patients who had a history of autoimmune disease or who were on systemic immunosuppression. In every dose cohort, peripheral blood was drawn for TCR sequencing at baseline, cycle 4 day 1, and cycle 7 day 1. The samples were drawn from a first-in-human, open-label, multicenter phase I dose-escalation trial of ivuxolimab. Adults with locally advanced or metastatic melanoma, renal cell carcinoma, hepatocellular carcinoma or head and neck squamous cell carcinoma were enrolled in the trial. CD4+ and CD8+ T cells were sorted separately from peripheral blood before TCR sequencing. Genomic DNA was isolated from the sorted cells so that the TCRbeta CDR3 region could be sequenced. TCRbeta CDR3 regions were sequenced using the immunoSEQ Assay. TCRdb re-hosts the immuneACCESS table, in-frame sequences only. Its copies lack some clones; in the studies checked, an unresolved V gene accounts for under half of them, and the cause for the rest is not known. This sample has some 130,000 clones in its table, and approximately 94% of those were observed once. Jointly, the top ten make up 0.9% to 1.2% of the sample.

About this clone: Its antigen is currently not known. Per-base quality was not reported, and no clone a single base away is much larger than it.

The chain is encoded by TRBV23-1 joined to TRBJ1-1; TRBD1 lines up with 8 middle nucleotides. Being an ORF, TRBV23-1 has a function that is uncertain. This receptor was identified in an adult with an advanced solid tumor such as melanoma, head and neck, liver or kidney cancer. The sequences come from CD4+ or CD8+ T cells sorted from blood, collected in a trial of the OX40 agonist ivuxolimab. The CDR3 is CASSQWRTGLGDTEAFF. The DNA is TGCGCCAGCAGTCAATGGAGGACAGGGTTGGGTGACACTGAAGCTTTCTTT.